This entry lists 29 T cell receptor beta chains sequenced from one sample in a study of vaccination and CD4 T cells after COVID-19. Their antigens are not known. Treatment meaning: roughly 10-day PBMC culture with coronavirus spike peptide pools or control peptides (ViraFEST assay). CD4+ T cells of the unexposed donor were collected before the COVID-19 pandemic (2011-2018). Oncomine TCR Beta short-read sequencing was applied to DNA from cultured CD4+ T cells. Using its own MiXCR run on the PCR reads, TCRdb lists one record per CDR3 protein. Altogether thousands of distinct CDR3 sequences are present, roughly 46% being singletons, with the ten largest covering around 71%. Sample: CD4+ T cells from blood, cultured in vitro. The origin of the receptors is a human donor in good health.

As DNA, the CDR3 is TGCAGTGCTAGAGGAGACAGGGGGCCTGGAAACACCATATATTTT. Its translation is CSARGDRGPGNTIYF. The V and J genes are TRBV20-1 and TRBJ1-3; 10 nucleotides line up with TRBD1. The CDR3 is 15 amino acids. V shed 1 base, J shed 2 bases, and the junction held 2 bases outside the gene matches. Per germline, CDR1 DFQATT and CDR2 SNEGSKA (reference sequence).

The genes are TRBV14 and TRBJ1-1, with 7 bases fitting TRBD1. The CDR3 loop spans 15 amino acids. J was trimmed by 3 bases and V by 4 bases; bases with no gene match: 8. Per the germline V gene, CDR1 is SGHDN and CDR2 is FVKESK. The CDR3 DNA reads TGTGCCAGCAGCCCCTACCTTGACAGGGACACTGAAGCTTTCTTT. Translation: CASSPYLDRDTEAFF.

The V and J genes are TRBV7-9 and TRBJ2-2; 12 bases are a match to TRBD1. Germline CDR1 SEHNR, CDR2 FQNEAQ (reference sequence). J lost 7 bases, V lost 3 bases, and 6 bases had no gene match. This CDR3 is built from 16 residues. CDR3: CASSFPGTGGFGELFF. CDR3 nucleotides: TGTGCCAGCAGCTTTCCCGGGACAGGGGGCTTCGGGGAGCTGTTTTTT.

This chain links TRBV18 with TRBJ1-1; TRBD1 matches 7 bases. The germline V gene encodes CDR1 KGHSH and CDR2 LQKENI. The CDR3 covers 15 residues. V was pared by 6 bases and J by 1 base, with 8 bases of the junction left unmatched. CDR3 amino acids: CASSQRGRRNTEAFF. DNA of the CDR3: TGTGCCAGCTCCCAGAGGGGGCGGAGGAACACTGAAGCTTTCTTT.

This clonotype has just a few counts. The chain carries TRBV11-2 and TRBJ2-5, with 8 bases that match TRBD2. CDR1 is SGHAT and CDR2 is FQNNGV in the germline V gene. With 3 bases clipped from V and 5 bases from J, the junction kept 5 bases outside the gene matches. The length of the CDR3 is 14 residues. CDR3 sequence: CASSFGLAVETQYF. For the CDR3, the DNA is TGTGCCAGCAGCTTTGGACTAGCAGTGGAGACCCAGTACTTC.

The chain uses TRBV12-3 or TRBV12-4 and TRBJ2-3; D is unresolved. The CDR3 loop spans 14 amino acids. The V end was cut by 3 bases, the J end by 0 bases, with 7 bases between. The CDR3 here is CASSFSGSTDTQYF. In DNA form, the CDR3 reads TGTGCCAGCAGTTTCTCAGGTAGCACAGATACGCAGTATTTT.

This clonotype was counted a single time. V is TRBV7-9 and J is TRBJ1-3; no definite D call. Trimming removed 6 bases from V and 4 bases from J, with 16 bases in between. The V gene's germline CDR1 is SEHNR and CDR2 FQNEAQ (reference sequence). This CDR3 is built from 15 residues. CDR3 sequence: CASSVHGLAGNTIYF. The CDR3 DNA sequence: TGTGCCAGCAGTGTACATGGTTTAGCGGGAAACACCATATATTTT.

The rearrangement joins TRBV10-3 to TRBJ2-5; a possible D gene is TRBD2 (5 bases). V lost 5 bases, J lost 5 bases, and 9 bases lay in between. From germline, CDR1 is ENHRY and CDR2 SYGVKD. The CDR3 contains 12 residues. The CDR3 DNA reads as TGTGCCATCAGTCCGGGAACGGAGACCCAGTACTTC. Its translation: CAISPGTETQYF.

The CDR3 DNA reads as TGTGCCAGCAGCTTATGGCTAGCGGGGACAGATACGCAGTATTTT. It codes for CASSLWLAGTDTQYF. The chain is built from TRBV7-9 and TRBJ2-3, with TRBD2 matching over 9 bases. Per the germline V gene, CDR1 is SEHNR and CDR2 is FQNEAQ (reference sequence). The CDR3 is 15 residues long. Losses at the gene ends were 2 bases for V and 3 bases for J; bases not matched to a gene: 3.

In this sample, this clonotype is medium-sized. V and J are TRBV6-1 and TRBJ1-6; D gene uncertain. CDR1 MNHNS and CDR2 SASEGT come from the germline V gene. The CDR3 is 15 amino acids. V lost 8 bases to trimming and J lost 1 base, with 12 bases between them. In DNA form, the CDR3 reads TGTGCCAGCGTATCGCGGGGTTCCTATAATTCACCCCTCCACTTT. Translated, it gives CASVSRGSYNSPLHF.

Worth noting for this clonotype: Germline is not matched at one junction end, which may reflect a read error. The chain combines TRBV7-2 with TRBJ1-5; 7 bases are a match to TRBD1. The germline gives CDR1 SGHTA, CDR2 FQGNSA. CDR3 length equals 15 residues. CDR3 in DNA: TGTGCCAGCAACTTAACTGGGACAGTAAATCAGCCCCAGCATTTT. Encoded protein: CASNLTGTVNQPQHF.

This clonotype was observed a few times. The chain employs TRBV19 and TRBJ2-7, with unresolved D. Trimming stripped 4 bases from V and 2 bases from J, with 12 bases between. This CDR3 has 14 residues. CDR1 and CDR2 from the germline V gene are LNHDA and SQIVND (reference sequence). The DNA of the CDR3 is TGTGCCAGTAGTACAGGCAGTGTAACCTACGAGCAGTACTTC. Encoded protein: CASSTGSVTYEQYF.

This clonotype was seen only a few times. The chain uses TRBV5-1 and TRBJ2-5, with 11 bases aligning to TRBD2. CDR1 and CDR2 from the germline V gene are SGHRS and YFSETQ. This CDR3 has 14 residues. The V segment lost 4 bases and the J segment 3 bases; nucleotides outside the gene matches: 2. This chain's CDR3 is CASSQGLAEETQYF. CDR3 in DNA: TGCGCCAGCAGCCAGGGACTAGCGGAAGAGACCCAGTACTTC.

A single count supports this clonotype. The V and J genes are TRBV5-4 and TRBJ2-3; tentatively, D is TRBD2 (6 bases). The CDR3 has 16 amino acids. Trimming removed 4 bases from V and 1 base from J, with 16 bases in between. Germline assignment: CDR1 SGHNT and CDR2 YYREEE (reference sequence). This CDR3 is CASSPGGTLGTDTQYF. As DNA, the CDR3 is TGTGCCAGCAGCCCAGGAGGGACTTTGGGCACAGATACGCAGTATTTT.

In its sample, this clonotype was seen once. The chain has TRBV7-9 and TRBJ2-7, with TRBD1 identical over 8 bases. V shed 5 bases, J shed 5 bases, and the junction held 11 bases outside the gene matches. Germline CDR1 SEHNR, CDR2 FQNEAQ (reference sequence). This CDR3 is 15 amino acids long. The CDR3 region has the DNA TGTGCCAGCAGCCACGACCTTCAGGGGGCCGACGAGCAGTACTTC. Residues: CASSHDLQGADEQYF.

V is TRBV20-1 and J is TRBJ2-5; D may be TRBD2 (5 bases). Trimming cost V 0 bases and J 2 bases, with 10 bases left between them. The CDR3 covers 14 residues. Germline-derived CDR1 and CDR2 are DFQATT and SNEGSKA (reference sequence). The CDR3 DNA sequence: TGCAGTGCTAGAGATCCTTCGGGACAAGAGACCCAGTACTTC. This sequence encodes CSARDPSGQETQYF.

The chain carries TRBV15 and TRBJ1-4; D is ambiguous. Germline V gives CDR1 LNHNV, CDR2 YYDKDF (reference sequence). Trimming cost V 1 base and J 0 bases, with 9 bases left between them. This CDR3 spans 16 amino acids. In nucleotides, the CDR3 is TGTGCCACCAGCAGAGCCCACAGTGCAACTAATGAAAAACTGTTTTTT. Its protein is CATSRAHSATNEKLFF.

J is TRBJ2-7 and V is TRBV2; 9 nucleotides agree with TRBD2. The CDR3 has 15 amino acids. CDR1 and CDR2 (germline): SNHLY, FYNNEI. The V and J ends lost 9 bases and 5 bases, in that order; junction bases with no gene match: 14. Written as DNA, the CDR3 is TGTGCCAGGGGGGCTATAGCGGGAGTTGCGCACGAGCAGTACTTC. Translated, it gives CARGAIAGVAHEQYF. Full variable domain (remainder filled in from reference TRBV2 and TRBJ2-7): EPEVTQTPSHQVTQMGQEVILRCVPISNHLYFYWYRQILGQKVEFLVSFYNNEISEKSEIFDDQFSVERPDGSNFTLKIRSTKLEDSAMYFCARGAIAGVAHEQYFGPGTRLTVT.

The chain links TRBV29-1 to TRBJ2-6; D remains unclear. CDR1 is SQVTM and CDR2 is ANQGSEA in the germline V gene. Between the trimmed V and J ends, which lost 6 bases and 4 bases, there was a span of 10 bases. CDR3 length: 13 residues. CDR3 region: CSVGWGGANVLTF. CDR3 nucleotides: TGCAGCGTAGGCTGGGGAGGGGCCAACGTCCTGACTTTC.

This chain uses TRBV5-1 with TRBJ2-3; D is uncertain. The CDR3 consists of 15 residues. Per the germline V gene, CDR1 is SGHRS and CDR2 is YFSETQ. The ends were cut back, 1 base at V and 1 base at J, with 10 bases in the middle. This CDR3 is CASSLPSARTDTQYF. The CDR3, as DNA: TGCGCCAGCAGCTTGCCCAGCGCGCGCACAGATACGCAGTATTTT.

The chain combines TRBV2 with TRBJ2-1; D call uncertain. The germline V gene encodes CDR1 SNHLY and CDR2 FYNNEI. V dropped 5 bases and J dropped 7 bases, with 3 bases sitting between them. The CDR3 is made up of 10 amino acids. This CDR3 reads CASSFNEQFF. The CDR3 DNA is TGTGCCAGCAGTTTTAATGAGCAGTTCTTC.

The chain employs TRBV14 and TRBJ2-3; 8 nucleotides line up with TRBD2. The V gene's germline CDR1 is SGHDN and CDR2 FVKESK. Trimming took 0 bases from V and 3 from J; bases not matched to a gene: 5. This CDR3 region has 16 residues. In DNA, the CDR3 is TGTGCCAGCAGCCAAGATCCGGGCGGGAGGACAGATACGCAGTATTTT. It is translated as CASSQDPGGRTDTQYF.

There are a few counts of this clonotype. The chain has TRBV19 and TRBJ2-7; 11 positions match TRBD1. The CDR3 sequence is 14 residues long. Per the germline V gene, CDR1 is LNHDA and CDR2 is SQIVND (reference sequence). Losses at the gene ends were 5 bases for V and 3 bases for J; bases not matched to a gene: 3. The CDR3 here is CASSEGQGDYEQYF. Here the CDR3 DNA reads TGTGCCAGTAGTGAGGGACAGGGGGACTACGAGCAGTACTTC.

The rearrangement joins TRBV5-1 to TRBJ1-1, with a weak D call TRBD1 (5 bases). The CDR3 totals 13 residues. V lost 2 bases, J lost 3 bases, and 8 bases lay in between. CDR1 SGHRS and CDR2 YFSETQ come from the germline V gene. In DNA, the CDR3 is TGCGCCAGCAGCTTTGGGGGGGACACTGAAGCTTTCTTT. Translated, it gives CASSFGGDTEAFF.

The rearrangement links TRBV4-3 to TRBJ2-3; D is uncertain. V lost 0 bases and J 7 bases, leaving 11 bases between the germline ends. Germline V gives CDR1 LGHNA, CDR2 YSLEER. The CDR3 loop spans 14 amino acids. CDR3 sequence: CASSQERTSYTQYF. The CDR3 DNA reads as TGCGCCAGCAGCCAAGAGAGGACCTCATATACGCAGTATTTT.

V gene TRBV24-1 combines with J gene TRBJ2-2; TRBD2 matches 9 bases. CDR3 length equals 16 residues. The ends lost 1 base at V and 5 bases at J; junction bases unmatched: 4. Per germline, CDR1 KGHDR and CDR2 SFDVKD. CDR3 loop: CATSDFRAGGTGELFF. Here the CDR3 DNA reads TGTGCCACCAGTGATTTTAGAGCGGGGGGTACCGGGGAGCTGTTTTTT.

This clonotype was counted only a few times. This sequence joins TRBV19 and TRBJ1-1, with D possibly being TRBD1 (5 bases). Germline V gene sequence: CDR1 LNHDA, CDR2 SQIVND (reference sequence). Trimming stripped 7 bases from V and 4 bases from J, with 10 bases between. The CDR3 runs to 12 residues. The CDR3 reads CASNPGTTEAFF. The CDR3 nucleotides read TGTGCCAGTAATCCGGGGACCACTGAAGCTTTCTTT.

The gene calls are TRBV29-1 and TRBJ2-7; D perhaps matches TRBD2 (7 bases). Germline values: CDR1 SQVTM, CDR2 ANQGSEA. Trimming removed 7 bases from V and 5 bases from J, with 21 bases in between. This CDR3 has 14 residues. DNA for the CDR3: TGCAGCGCCCTCGGGGGGCGAGGGTTGGACGAGCAGTACTTC. This translates into CSALGGRGLDEQYF.

The V gene is TRBV20-1, the J gene TRBJ2-1; tentative D call: TRBD1 (6 bases). Germline V gene sequence: CDR1 DFQATT, CDR2 SNEGSKA (reference sequence). CDR3 length equals 14 residues. Trimming took off 4 bases at V and 3 bases at J, with 13 bases between the two ends. For the CDR3, the DNA is TGCAGTGCTATGGGACACCTTTTCTACAATGAGCAGTTCTTC. This sequence encodes CSAMGHLFYNEQFF.